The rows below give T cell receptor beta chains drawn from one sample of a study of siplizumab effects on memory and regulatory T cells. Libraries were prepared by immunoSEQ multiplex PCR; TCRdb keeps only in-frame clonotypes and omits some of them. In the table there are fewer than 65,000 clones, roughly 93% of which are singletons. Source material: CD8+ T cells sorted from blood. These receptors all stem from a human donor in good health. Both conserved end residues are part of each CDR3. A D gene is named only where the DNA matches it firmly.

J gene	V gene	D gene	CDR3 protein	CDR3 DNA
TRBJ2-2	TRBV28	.	CASSSLGGDPWNTGELFF	TGTGCCAGCAGTTCCCTGGGGGGCGACCCATGGAACACCGGGGAGCTGTTTTTT
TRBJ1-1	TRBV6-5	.	CASSYLRRSTEAFF	TGTGCCAGCAGTTATCTTAGAAGGAGCACTGAAGCTTTCTTT
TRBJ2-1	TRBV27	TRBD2	CASSTSGVDNEQFF	TGTGCCAGCAGTACTAGCGGCGTAGACAATGAGCAGTTCTTC
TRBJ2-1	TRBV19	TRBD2	CASSILLAGVKYEQFF	TGTGCCAGTAGTATATTACTAGCGGGAGTAAAGTATGAGCAGTTCTTC
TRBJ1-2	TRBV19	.	CASSISLGYGYTF	TGTGCCAGTAGTATCTCCCTGGGCTATGGCTACACCTTC
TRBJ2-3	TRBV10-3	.	CAISEGETSTDTQYF	TGTGCCATCAGTGAGGGAGAGACTAGCACAGATACGCAGTATTTT
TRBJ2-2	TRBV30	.	CAWSPSVELFF	TGTGCCTGGAGCCCTTCCGTGGAGCTGTTTTTT
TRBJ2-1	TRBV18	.	CASSPTPRGDEQFF	TGTGCCAGCTCACCGACACCTAGAGGCGATGAGCAGTTCTTC
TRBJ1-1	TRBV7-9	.	CASSLLGGIEAFF	TGTGCCAGCAGCTTACTGGGGGGCATTGAAGCTTTCTTT
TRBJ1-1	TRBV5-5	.	CASSLIGQGNTEAFF	TGTGCCAGCAGCTTGATAGGGCAGGGGAACACTGAAGCTTTCTTT
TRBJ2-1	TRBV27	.	CASSLNGGPTGEQFF	TGTGCCAGCAGTTTAAACGGGGGCCCAACTGGTGAGCAGTTCTTC
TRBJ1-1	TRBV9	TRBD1	CASSVGSGGFTEAFF	TGTGCCAGCAGCGTAGGTTCAGGGGGCTTCACTGAAGCTTTCTTT
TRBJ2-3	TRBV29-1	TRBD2	CSVWGLAGFSTDTQYF	TGCAGCGTTTGGGGACTAGCGGGATTTAGCACAGATACGCAGTATTTT